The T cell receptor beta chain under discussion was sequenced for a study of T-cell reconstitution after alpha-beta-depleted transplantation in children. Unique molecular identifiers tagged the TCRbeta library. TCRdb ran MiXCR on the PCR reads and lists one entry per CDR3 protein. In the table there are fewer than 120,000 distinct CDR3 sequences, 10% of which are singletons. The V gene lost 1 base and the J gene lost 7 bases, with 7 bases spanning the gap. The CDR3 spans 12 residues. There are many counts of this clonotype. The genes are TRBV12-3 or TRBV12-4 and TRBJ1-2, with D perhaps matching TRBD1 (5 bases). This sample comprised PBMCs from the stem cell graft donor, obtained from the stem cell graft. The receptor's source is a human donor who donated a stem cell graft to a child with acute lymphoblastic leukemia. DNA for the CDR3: TGTGCCAGCAGTTTAGGGGGGTCTGGCTACACCTTC. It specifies CASSLGGSGYTF.